One and the same sample provided the 30 T cell receptor beta chains below, sequenced in a study of T-cell reconstitution after alpha-beta-depleted transplantation in children. Preparation of the TCRbeta library involved a method that used unique molecular identifiers. Each CDR3 protein is one row after TCRdb ran MiXCR on the PCR reads. Of about 300,000 distinct CDR3 sequences listed, around 10% are singletons. The specimen comprised PBMCs, sampled before TCRalphabeta/CD19-depleted stem cell transplant. The receptors come from a boy under three years old with acute myeloid leukemia, due to receive a stem cell transplant.

This clonotype was seen ten or more times. The rearrangement joins TRBV29-1 to TRBJ2-2; perhaps D is TRBD1 or TRBD2 (5 bases each). The ends were cut back, 8 bases at V and 6 bases at J, with 16 bases in the middle. This CDR3 has 13 amino acids. In germline, CDR1 is SQVTM, CDR2 ANQGSEA. CDR3 bases: TGCAGCCCGGCCTCGGGGCAAGCCGGGGAGCTGTTTTTT. This gives the protein CSPASGQAGELFF.

The table lists this clonotype with a few counts. In DNA form, the CDR3 reads TGCAGTGCTAGAGATTTAGCACTTGCAACTAATGAAAAACTGTTTTTT. As protein: CSARDLALATNEKLFF. V is TRBV20-1 and J is TRBJ1-4, with D hard to call. Looked up from germline, CDR1 is DFQATT and CDR2 is SNEGSKA (reference sequence). V was shortened by 0 bases and J by 0 bases, with 11 bases between the two germline ends. CDR3 length equals 16 residues.

This clonotype has at least ten counts. This rearrangement joins TRBV5-1 to TRBJ2-7; no firm D call. The CDR3 runs 11 residues. V lost 2 bases and J lost 5, with 5 bases in between. Germline values: CDR1 SGHRS, CDR2 YFSETQ. The CDR3 DNA reads TGCGCCAGCAGCTTCACCCACGAGCAGTACTTC. This encodes CASSFTHEQYF.

This clonotype occurred many times. The chain couples TRBV7-2 to TRBJ2-7; 7 bases map to TRBD1. The V segment lost 4 bases and the J segment 1 base; nucleotides outside the gene matches: 7. CDR1 is SGHTA, CDR2 FQGNSA, per germline. This CDR3 has 15 residues. CDR3 amino acids: CASSSWTGLSYEQYF. Written as DNA, the CDR3 is TGTGCCAGCAGCTCCTGGACAGGACTTTCCTACGAGCAGTACTTC. Drawing the rest from reference TRBV7-2 and TRBJ2-7, the complete variable domain is GAGVSQSPSNKVTEKGKDVELRCDPISGHTALYWYRQSLGQGLEFLIYFQGNSAPDKSGLPSDRFSAERTGGSVSTLTIQRTQQEDSAVYLCASSSWTGLSYEQYFGPGTRLTVT.

The CDR3 protein is CASSSNGRLYYNEQFF. The CDR3 DNA sequence: TGTGCCAGCAGCTCCAACGGACGGTTGTACTACAATGAGCAGTTCTTC. This chain uses TRBV11-2 with TRBJ2-1; no clear D gene. CDR1 SGHAT and CDR2 FQNNGV come from the germline V gene. This CDR3 region has 16 residues. Trimming removed 4 bases at V and 3 bases at J, with 16 bases between.

This clonotype came up many times. The chain joins TRBV7-8 to TRBJ2-4; 7 bases agree with TRBD2. CDR3 length: 16 residues. The junction had 11 bases not matched to a gene; V was cut back by 4 bases and J by 5 bases. From germline, CDR1 is SGHVS and CDR2 FQNEAQ. CDR3 sequence (DNA): TGTGCCAGCAGCTCTAGGGGCGGGGGAAGAGAAAACATTCAGTACTTC. Translated, it gives CASSSRGGGRENIQYF.

This clonotype was recorded at least ten times. J is TRBJ2-3 and V is TRBV11-2; the D is unclear. The germline CDR1 and CDR2 sequences are SGHAT and FQNNGV. V lost 5 bases and J lost 0, with 9 bases in between. The CDR3 consists of 14 residues. The CDR3 DNA sequence: TGTGCCAGCAGCCTGGGGTACAGCACAGATACGCAGTATTTT. It encodes CASSLGYSTDTQYF.

This clonotype was found many times. V gene TRBV5-1 combines with J gene TRBJ2-5; TRBD1 might be the D (6 bases). CDR3 length: 14 amino acids. Germline V gives CDR1 SGHRS, CDR2 YFSETQ. The germline V and J ends were trimmed by 5 bases and 2 bases, with 13 bases remaining between them. CDR3 residues: CASRQLQGQETQYF. The CDR3 DNA reads TGCGCCAGCAGACAGCTCCAGGGGCAAGAGACCCAGTACTTC.

This clonotype was observed many times. The chain uses TRBV20-1 and TRBJ2-1; TRBD2 is a possible D gene (6 bases). The germline V gene encodes CDR1 DFQATT and CDR2 SNEGSKA (reference sequence). V was trimmed by 4 bases and J by 4 bases, leaving 17 bases between them. CDR3 length equals 15 residues. In nucleotides, the CDR3 is TGCAGTGCTATCCCCCTAGGGGAGGATTACAATGAGCAGTTCTTC. Translation: CSAIPLGEDYNEQFF.

The chain joins TRBV7-6 to TRBJ2-7; D is possibly TRBD1 (6 bases). The germline gives CDR1 SGHVS, CDR2 FNYEAQ. The CDR3 totals 15 residues. V was cut by 5 bases and J by 1 base, with 15 bases left in between. The chain's CDR3 is CASSLGARRSYEQYF. The CDR3 bases are TGTGCCAGCAGCCTGGGGGCCAGGAGGTCCTACGAGCAGTACTTC. The complete variable domain, with remaining parts taken from reference TRBV7-6 and TRBJ2-7, reads GAGVSQSPRYKVTKRGQDVALRCDPISGHVSLYWYRQALGQGPEFLTYFNYEAQQDKSGLPNDRFSAERPEGSISTLTIQRTEQRDSAMYRCASSLGARRSYEQYFGPGTRLTVT.

Comment on this clonotype: The final CDR3 position lacks the conserved phenylalanine or tryptophan, pointing to a likely read error. DNA for the CDR3: TGCAGCGTTGAAAGGGACAGGGTCTATGGCTACACCTAC. Residues: CSVERDRVYGYTY. The chain combines TRBV29-1 with TRBJ1-2; 9 bases line up with TRBD1. Per the germline V gene, CDR1 is SQVTM and CDR2 is ANQGSEA. J gave up 4 bases and V 2 bases, and 2 bases lay outside the gene matches. The CDR3 runs 13 residues.

This clonotype has at least ten counts. The rearrangement links TRBV20-1 to TRBJ2-7; 10 bases map to TRBD2. The germline CDR1 and CDR2 sequences are DFQATT and SNEGSKA (reference sequence). This CDR3 comprises 15 residues. The V gene end was trimmed by 1 base and the J gene end by 3 bases; junction bases not matched to a gene: 6. The DNA for the CDR3 is TGCAGTGCTAGAGTTCTAGCGGGAGTTGGCTACGAGCAGTACTTC. This translates into CSARVLAGVGYEQYF.

This clonotype came up a few times. The rearrangement joins TRBV3-1 to TRBJ2-7, with D hard to call. Trimming took 3 bases from V and 4 from J, leaving 13 bases between them. Looked up from germline, CDR1 is LGHDT and CDR2 is YNNKEL (reference sequence). The CDR3 has 14 residues. The CDR3 region is CASSHKGWGYEQYF. The CDR3 nucleotides are TGTGCCAGCAGCCATAAGGGATGGGGTTACGAGCAGTACTTC.

This clonotype appeared a few times. V and J are TRBV7-9 and TRBJ2-2, with D possibly matching TRBD1 (6 bases). Germline V gene sequence: CDR1 SEHNR, CDR2 FQNEAQ (reference sequence). The CDR3 loop spans 17 amino acids. The germline V and J ends were trimmed by 5 bases and 0 bases, with 16 bases remaining between them. This CDR3 reads CASSPVRGRTNTGELFF. CDR3 sequence (DNA): TGTGCCAGCAGCCCGGTCAGGGGAAGAACGAACACCGGGGAGCTGTTTTTT.

Concerning this clonotype itself: A much larger clonotype is one base distant, so this may be a read error. V usage is TRBV7-2 and J usage is TRBJ2-3; unclear D gene. CDR1 and CDR2 (germline): SGHTA, FQGNSA. The CDR3 totals 12 residues. The ends were cut back, 4 bases at V and 1 base at J, with 3 bases in the middle. The CDR3 spells CASSSCTDTQYF. The CDR3, as DNA: TGTGCCAGCAGCTCCTGCACAGATACGCAGTATTTT.

There are many counts of this clonotype. The rearrangement uses TRBV5-1 and TRBJ2-5, with D unresolved. The V end was cut by 4 bases, the J end by 2 bases, with 6 bases between. The CDR3 runs to 12 residues. Germline CDR1 is SGHRS and CDR2 is YFSETQ. DNA for the CDR3: TGCGCCAGCAGCAGATCTCAAGAGACCCAGTACTTC. Its protein is CASSRSQETQYF.

This clonotype was seen at least ten times. The rearrangement uses TRBV29-1 and TRBJ2-1; 7 nucleotides match TRBD2. This CDR3 region has 11 residues. J lost 9 bases, V lost 7 bases, and 6 bases had no gene match. Germline loops: CDR1 SQVTM, CDR2 ANQGSEA. CDR3 nucleotides: TGCAGCGCCGGTACTAGCGTTGAGCAGTTCTTC. It is translated as CSAGTSVEQFF.

This clonotype was counted at least ten times. V usage is TRBV2 and J usage is TRBJ2-5, with 10 positions matching TRBD2. This CDR3 contains 16 residues. The germline gives CDR1 SNHLY, CDR2 FYNNEI. The ends lost 2 bases at V and 4 bases at J; junction bases unmatched: 7. CDR3 sequence (DNA): TGTGCCAGCAGTGAAAGGCCTAGCGGGGGTGTAGAGACCCAGTACTTC. Translating it yields CASSERPSGGVETQYF.

This clonotype was observed at least ten times. The CDR3 sequence is CSAAGGKSYEQYF. The CDR3 DNA follows: TGCAGTGCTGCGGGAGGGAAGTCCTACGAGCAGTACTTC. J is TRBJ2-7 and V is TRBV20-1; 9 nucleotides align to TRBD2. The germline gives CDR1 DFQATT, CDR2 SNEGSKA (reference sequence). The junction had 3 bases not matched to a gene; V was cut back by 5 bases and J by 1 base. This CDR3 has 13 residues.

This clonotype occurred many times. This chain uses TRBV12-3 or TRBV12-4 with TRBJ1-5; 7 bases align to TRBD1. The CDR3 has 14 amino acids. V shed 5 bases and J 6 bases; nucleotides not matched to a gene: 7. CDR3 residues: CASSPRTGGQPQHF. The CDR3 DNA follows: TGTGCCAGCAGTCCAAGGACAGGTGGTCAGCCCCAGCATTTT.

This clonotype appeared many times. This sequence joins TRBV27 and TRBJ2-7; D remains ambiguous. Germline CDR1 and CDR2: MNHEY and SMNVEV (reference sequence). The CDR3 totals 13 residues. Trimming pared 2 bases from V and 0 bases from J, leaving 5 bases between. Here the CDR3 DNA reads TGTGCCAGCAGTTTAATCAGCTCCTACGAGCAGTACTTC. Its translation is CASSLISSYEQYF.

Many counts were recorded for this clonotype. The chain links TRBV20-1 to TRBJ2-7; 12 bases map to TRBD1. Trimming cost V 3 bases and J 6 bases; bases outside gene matches: 9. The CDR3 length is 15 residues. Germline V gene data show CDR1 as DFQATT and CDR2 as SNEGSKA (reference sequence). CDR3 amino acids: CSARTPGQGAGEQYF. The CDR3 nucleotides read TGCAGTGCTAGGACTCCGGGACAGGGGGCGGGCGAGCAGTACTTC.

This clonotype was recorded a few times. The rearrangement links TRBV12-3 or TRBV12-4 to TRBJ1-3, with 9 bases fitting TRBD1. The CDR3 runs 16 residues. Unmatched junction bases numbered 8, after V lost 6 bases and J lost 2 bases. This CDR3 reads CASRPGQGFAGNTIYF. DNA of the CDR3: TGTGCCAGCAGGCCCGGACAGGGGTTCGCTGGAAACACCATATATTTT.

This clonotype was seen ten or more times. CDR3 sequence (DNA): TGTGCCAGCAGCTTAGGACAGGGGGCGCAAGGCTACACCTTC. This gives the protein CASSLGQGAQGYTF. This sequence joins TRBV7-2 and TRBJ1-2; 10 bases map to TRBD1. This CDR3 has 14 residues. In germline, CDR1 is SGHTA, CDR2 FQGNSA. V shed 1 base and J 8 bases; nucleotides not matched to a gene: 4. The whole variable domain, remainder taken from reference TRBV7-2 and TRBJ1-2, is GAGVSQSPSNKVTEKGKDVELRCDPISGHTALYWYRQSLGQGLEFLIYFQGNSAPDKSGLPSDRFSAERTGGSVSTLTIQRTQQEDSAVYLCASSLGQGAQGYTFGSGTRLTVV.

This clonotype was counted at least ten times. The V and J genes are TRBV5-1 and TRBJ2-7; TRBD1 aligns across 11 bases. Germline CDR1 reads SGHRS; CDR2 reads YFSETQ. V was clipped by 6 bases and J by 5 bases; unmatched bases: 4. The CDR3 is 13 residues long. CDR3 nucleotides: TGCGCCAGCAAGGGACAGGGGGTCCACGAGCAGTACTTC. Translation gives CASKGQGVHEQYF.

This clonotype was seen many times. The chain combines TRBV9 with TRBJ2-1, with a tentative D call TRBD2 (5 bases). Trimming cost V 0 bases and J 0 bases, with 16 bases left between them. The CDR3 extends over 18 amino acids. The germline V gene encodes CDR1 SGDLS and CDR2 YYNGEE. The CDR3 DNA reads as TGTGCCAGCAGCGTAGCTACGGGCGGGTTCAGCTCCTACAATGAGCAGTTCTTC. It encodes CASSVATGGFSSYNEQFF.

This clonotype was picked up a small number of times. The CDR3 is CASSSPYIGGMVMNTEAFF. DNA for the CDR3: TGTGCCAGCAGTTCTCCCTATATAGGAGGGATGGTCATGAACACTGAAGCTTTCTTT. The chain couples TRBV12-3 or TRBV12-4 to TRBJ1-1, with D uncertain. The CDR3 is 19 residues long. Trimming took off 4 bases at V and 0 bases at J, with 24 bases between the two ends.

This clonotype showed up many times. This rearrangement joins TRBV11-1 to TRBJ2-5; 7 bases align to TRBD1. V was clipped by 1 base and J by 2 bases; unmatched bases: 16. Germline V gives CDR1 SGHAT, CDR2 FQDESV (reference sequence). The CDR3 is 19 residues long. CDR3 protein: CASSLVWLVLPGQQETQYF. CDR3 nucleotides: TGTGCCAGCAGCTTAGTTTGGTTGGTCCTCCCGGGACAGCAAGAGACCCAGTACTTC.

Worth noting for this clonotype: A read error may be the cause here, since a much bigger clone is one base away. The CDR3 nucleotides are TGTGCCAGCAGTTTATTACCGTTTCAGGATTGCTACAATGAGCAGTTCTTC. Translated: CASSLLPFQDCYNEQFF. The rearrangement uses TRBV28 and TRBJ2-1; D unresolved. V was clipped by 1 base and J by 3 bases, with 16 bases between them. The CDR3 runs 17 residues. The germline gives CDR1 MDHEN, CDR2 SYDVKM.

The CDR3 sequence: CASSFLVPGTGGVGGYTF. CDR3 nucleotides: TGCGCCAGCAGCTTTTTAGTTCCGGGGACAGGGGGCGTAGGAGGCTACACCTTC. The chain recombines TRBV5-1 with TRBJ1-2; 12 bases are a match to TRBD1. The ends lost 2 bases at V and 8 bases at J; junction bases unmatched: 16. There are 18 residues in the CDR3. CDR1 and CDR2 from the germline V gene are SGHRS and YFSETQ.